This T cell receptor beta chain derives from a study of T-cell memory formation after mild COVID-19. Germline CDR1 reads DFQATT; CDR2 reads SNEGSKA (reference sequence). Losses at the gene ends were 2 bases for V and 4 bases for J; bases not matched to a gene: 4. The CDR3 spans 13 residues. This clonotype occurred a few times. The antigen is not known. Whole-study results and caveats: A second wave of clones peaked on day 37, and their SARS-CoV-2 specificity went unconfirmed. Some responding clones appeared in pre-infection memory, suggesting cross-reactive memory joined. Clones which contracted sat mainly in CM and EM if CD4+, and in EMRA if CD8+.

TCRdb re-called the 5' RACE reads through MiXCR, storing one row per CDR3 protein. In the table there are some 320,000 distinct CDR3 sequences, about 15% of which are singletons. This receptor was obtained from a man aged 18 to 35 who had mild COVID-19 (a few samples of this study predate the infection). Cell type and time point are not known. The material sequenced was PBMCs or a T cell subset sorted from them (not recorded which). The chain carries TRBV20-1 and TRBJ2-7; 8 bases map to TRBD1. CDR3 nucleotides: TGCAGTGCTAGATCGGGGACAGGTTACGAGCAGTACTTC. Residues: CSARSGTGYEQYF.